The 6 T cell receptor beta chains below were found in one sample sequenced in a study of cytotoxic CD8 clonotypes in ibrutinib-treated CLL. This table comes from immunoSEQ multiplex PCR, and its TCRdb copy is limited to in-frame clones, with some not included. The table has over 100,000 clones, 50% to 65% seen once; the top ten hold 30% to 45%. Here the sequenced sample was PBMCs, taken after 24 months of ibrutinib treatment. All receptors derive from a human donor with chronic lymphocytic leukemia.

The rearrangement uses TRBV7-9 and TRBJ1-6; 8 bases are a match to TRBD1. CDR1 is SEHNR and CDR2 is FQNEAQ in the germline V gene (reference sequence). V shed 4 bases, J shed 4 bases, and the junction held 3 bases outside the gene matches. The CDR3 has 15 residues. Here the CDR3 DNA reads TGTGCCAGCAGCTCGGGACAGGAGTATAATTCACCCCTCCACTTT. This codes for CASSSGQEYNSPLHF.

The rearrangement links TRBV30 to TRBJ2-7; D may be TRBD2 (5 bases). The V end lost 2 bases, the J end lost 9 bases, and 11 bases lay between the germline ends. This CDR3 is built from 11 residues. Per germline, CDR1 GTSNPN and CDR2 SVGIG (reference sequence). The CDR3 spells CAWSPDRGQYF. The DNA of the CDR3 is TGTGCCTGGAGTCCTGACCGGGGGCAGTACTTC.

V is TRBV19 and J is TRBJ2-3; D not resolved. Trimming shortened V by 5 bases and J by 0 bases, and 9 bases separated the two germline ends. Germline-derived CDR1 and CDR2 are LNHDA and SQIVND (reference sequence). The CDR3 is made up of 14 amino acids. The CDR3 DNA reads TGTGCCAGTAGTGTCGGTCACAGCACAGATACGCAGTATTTT. As protein: CASSVGHSTDTQYF.

The V gene is TRBV6-5, the J gene TRBJ2-7; D ambiguous. This CDR3 has 14 amino acids. Trimming cost V 3 bases and J 3 bases, with 12 bases left between them. Germline V lookup: CDR1 MNHEY, CDR2 SVGAGI. The CDR3 bases are TGTGCCAGCAGTTATGGTCACGTTGGCTACGAGCAGTACTTC. The encoded protein is CASSYGHVGYEQYF.

The chain uses TRBV6-6 and TRBJ1-2, with 7 bases lining up with TRBD1. With 6 bases clipped from V and 4 bases from J, the junction kept 11 bases outside the gene matches. In germline, CDR1 is MNHNY, CDR2 SVGAGI (reference sequence). CDR3 length equals 15 residues. This CDR3 reads CASRKGGQSIYGYTF. In nucleotides, the CDR3 is TGTGCCAGCAGAAAAGGGGGACAGTCAATCTATGGCTACACCTTC.

The V and J genes are TRBV2 and TRBJ2-2; D is unresolved. The ends were cut back, 7 bases at V and 3 bases at J, with 18 bases in the middle. Germline CDR1 reads SNHLY; CDR2 reads FYNNEI. This CDR3 is 16 amino acids long. For the CDR3, the DNA is TGTGCCAGCAACTACGGAAACTTAGACTACACCGGGGAGCTGTTTTTT. This translates into CASNYGNLDYTGELFF.